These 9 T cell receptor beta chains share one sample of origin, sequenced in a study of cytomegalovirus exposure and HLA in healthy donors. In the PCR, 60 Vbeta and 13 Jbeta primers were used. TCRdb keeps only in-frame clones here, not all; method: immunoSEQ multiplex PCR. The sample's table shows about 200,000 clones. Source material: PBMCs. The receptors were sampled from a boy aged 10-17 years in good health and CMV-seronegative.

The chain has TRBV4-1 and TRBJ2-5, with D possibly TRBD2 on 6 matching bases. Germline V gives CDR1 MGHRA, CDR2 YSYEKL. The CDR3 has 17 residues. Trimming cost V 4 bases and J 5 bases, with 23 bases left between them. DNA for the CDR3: TGCGCCAGCAGCCCCCAGCTAGCGCCCATATTGTGGGAGACCCAGTACTTC. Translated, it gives CASSPQLAPILWETQYF.

The CDR3 spells CASSNPGLGADTQYF. Written as DNA, the CDR3 is TGTGCCAGTAGTAATCCAGGGCTAGGGGCAGATACGCAGTATTTT. J is TRBJ2-3 and V is TRBV19; perhaps TRBD1 as D (5 bases). Trimming shortened V by 4 bases and J by 4 bases, and 15 bases separated the two germline ends. CDR3 length: 15 residues. Germline V gene sequence: CDR1 LNHDA, CDR2 SQIVND (reference sequence).

DNA for the CDR3: TGTGCCAGCAGCCTAAAGGGGGTAGTTAGCACAGATACGCAGTATTTT. It codes for CASSLKGVVSTDTQYF. V usage is TRBV21-1 and J usage is TRBJ2-3; the D call TRBD1 from the table was never checked on the DNA. TRBV21-1 counts as a pseudogene. This CDR3 comprises 16 residues.

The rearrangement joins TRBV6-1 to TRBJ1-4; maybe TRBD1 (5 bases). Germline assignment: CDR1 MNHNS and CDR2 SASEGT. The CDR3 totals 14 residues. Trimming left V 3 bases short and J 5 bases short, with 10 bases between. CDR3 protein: CASSETAENEKLFF. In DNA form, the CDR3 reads TGTGCCAGCAGTGAGACAGCCGAGAATGAAAAACTGTTTTTT.

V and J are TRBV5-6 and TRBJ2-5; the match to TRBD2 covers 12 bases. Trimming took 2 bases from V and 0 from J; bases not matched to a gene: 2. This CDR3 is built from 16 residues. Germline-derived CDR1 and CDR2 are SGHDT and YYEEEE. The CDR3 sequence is CASSFTSGGHQETQYF. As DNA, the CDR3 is TGTGCCAGCAGCTTCACTAGCGGGGGGCACCAAGAGACCCAGTACTTC. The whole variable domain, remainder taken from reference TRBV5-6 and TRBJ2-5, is DAGVTQSPTHLIKTRGQQVTLRCSPKSGHDTVSWYQQALGQGPQFIFQYYEEEERQRGNFPDRFSGHQFPNYSSELNVNALLLGDSALYLCASSFTSGGHQETQYFGPGTRLLVL.

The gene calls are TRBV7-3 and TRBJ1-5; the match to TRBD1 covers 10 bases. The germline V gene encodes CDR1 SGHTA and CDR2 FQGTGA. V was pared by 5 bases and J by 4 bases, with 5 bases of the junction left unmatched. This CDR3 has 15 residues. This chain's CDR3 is CASSPGTGENQPQHF. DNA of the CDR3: TGTGCCAGCAGCCCAGGGACAGGGGAGAATCAGCCCCAGCATTTT.

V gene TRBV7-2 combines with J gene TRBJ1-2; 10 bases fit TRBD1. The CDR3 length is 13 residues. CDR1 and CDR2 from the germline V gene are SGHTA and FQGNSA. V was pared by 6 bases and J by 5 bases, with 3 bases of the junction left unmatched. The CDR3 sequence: CASRRQGAYGYTF. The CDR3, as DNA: TGTGCCAGCAGGCGACAGGGGGCGTATGGCTACACCTTC.

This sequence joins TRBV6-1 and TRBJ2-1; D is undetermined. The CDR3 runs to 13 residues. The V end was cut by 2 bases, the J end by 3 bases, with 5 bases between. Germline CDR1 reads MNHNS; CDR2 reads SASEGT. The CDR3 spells CASSEYNYNEQFF. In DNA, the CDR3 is TGTGCCAGCAGTGAATACAACTACAATGAGCAGTTCTTC.

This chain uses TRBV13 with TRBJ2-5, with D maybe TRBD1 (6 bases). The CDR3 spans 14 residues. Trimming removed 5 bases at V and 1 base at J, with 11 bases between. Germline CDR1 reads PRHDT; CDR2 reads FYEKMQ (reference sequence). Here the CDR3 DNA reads TGTGCCAGCAGCCCCGGACAGCTCCAAGAGACCCAGTACTTC. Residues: CASSPGQLQETQYF.